The entry below describes one T cell receptor beta chain. The target antigen is unknown. Arm-PCR of CDR3 regions and iRepertoire HTBI primers were the basis on which TCR beta libraries were built. Per the study methods: Taken together, the samples had fewer than 70 TRBV and 15 or so TRBJ segments identified. In TCRdb, the multiplex PCR reads were re-called with MiXCR into one record per CDR3 protein. The V and J calls follow TCRdb's processing rather than the paper's. In the table there are roughly 450,000 distinct CDR3 sequences, around 20% of which are singletons. These data belong to a study of regulatory T cells in long-lasting Graves disease. On the study more broadly: More than 5 years of antithyroid drugs with positive TSH receptor antibodies defined persistent Graves' disease.

Study-wide points: TCR diversity in persistent Graves' patients was below that of newly diagnosed ones. The number of shared public clonotypes was higher in persistent patients (approximately 2,600) than new patients (more than 850).

Time point meaning: persistent/refractory GD, antithyroid drugs over 5 years with positive TRAb. Construction of the TCR library relied on RNA isolated from PBMCs. The CDR3 contains 12 residues. In germline, CDR1 is LNHDA, CDR2 SQIVND (reference sequence). With V trimmed by 9 bases and J by 5 bases, 4 bases remained unmatched. This chain connects TRBV19 to TRBJ1-1; 9 bases fit TRBD1. This TCR came from a female donor with Graves disease. Source: peripheral blood mononuclear cells (PBMCs), taken when the disease was refractory, from a patient treated with antithyroid drugs. CDR3 DNA: TGTGCCAGCGGACAGGGGAGGACTGAAGCTTTCTTT. It is translated as CASGQGRTEAFF. Filled out from reference TRBV19 and TRBJ1-1, the complete variable domain reads DGGITQSPKYLFRKEGQNVTLSCEQNLNHDAMYWYRQDPGQGLRLIYYSQIVNDFQKGDIAEGYSVSREKKESFPLTVTSAQKNPTAFYLCASGQGRTEAFFGQGTRLTVV.